This T cell receptor beta chain comes out of a study of OX40 agonist ivuxolimab in advanced cancers. Study-level background: Ivuxolimab, which is an agonistic anti-OX40 (CD134) antibody, was administered to the patients. Overall study results and limits: Partial responders receiving 0.1-3.0 mg/kg showed among the lowest clonal expansion.

The table came from immunoSEQ multiplex PCR; TCRdb's copy has only in-frame clones and leaves some out. The data hold 45,000 to 65,000 clones, with about 90% observed a single time. Germline loops: CDR1 LNHDA, CDR2 SQIVND (reference sequence). The junction had 8 bases not matched to a gene; V was cut back by 4 bases and J by 0 bases. The CDR3 loop spans 16 amino acids. Note on this clone: What it binds is not known.

The sequence was collected from an adult with an advanced solid tumor such as melanoma, head and neck, liver or kidney cancer. Sample: CD4+ or CD8+ T cells sorted from blood, taken in a trial of the OX40 agonist ivuxolimab. J is TRBJ1-1 and V is TRBV19; 7 bases map to TRBD1. CDR3 nucleotide sequence: TGTGCCAGTAGTACGACCAGACAGGGCTTGAACACTGAAGCTTTCTTT. Its protein product is CASSTTRQGLNTEAFF.